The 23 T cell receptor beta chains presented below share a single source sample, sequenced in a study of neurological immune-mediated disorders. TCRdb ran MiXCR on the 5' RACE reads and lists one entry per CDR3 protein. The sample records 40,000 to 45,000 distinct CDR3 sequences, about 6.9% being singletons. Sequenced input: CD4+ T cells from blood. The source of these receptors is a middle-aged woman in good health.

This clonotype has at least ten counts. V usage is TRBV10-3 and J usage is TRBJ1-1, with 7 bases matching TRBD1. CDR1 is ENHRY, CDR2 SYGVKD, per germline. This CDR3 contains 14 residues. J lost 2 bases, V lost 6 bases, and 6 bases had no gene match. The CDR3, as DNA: TGTGCCATCAGCGAAGACAGGGATAACACTGAAGCTTTCTTT. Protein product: CAISEDRDNTEAFF.

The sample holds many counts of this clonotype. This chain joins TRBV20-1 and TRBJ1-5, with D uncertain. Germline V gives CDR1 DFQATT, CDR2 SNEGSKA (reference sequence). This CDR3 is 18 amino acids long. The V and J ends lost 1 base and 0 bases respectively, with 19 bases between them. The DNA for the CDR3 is TGCAGTGCTAGAGCCAGGCCGCAAGCTCTATATAGCAATCAGCCCCAGCATTTT. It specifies CSARARPQALYSNQPQHF.

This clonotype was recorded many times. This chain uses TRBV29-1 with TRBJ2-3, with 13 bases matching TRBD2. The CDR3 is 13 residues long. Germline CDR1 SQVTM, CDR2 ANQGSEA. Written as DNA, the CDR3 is TGCGCCCTGACTAGCGGGGGGACAGATACGCAGTATTTT. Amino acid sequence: CALTSGGTDTQYF.

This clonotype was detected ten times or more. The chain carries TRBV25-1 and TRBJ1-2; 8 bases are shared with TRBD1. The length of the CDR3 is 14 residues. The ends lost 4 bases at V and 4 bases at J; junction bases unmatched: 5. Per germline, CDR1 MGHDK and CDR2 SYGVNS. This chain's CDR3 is CASSAPGGFYGYTF. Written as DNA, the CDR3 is TGTGCCAGCAGTGCACCAGGGGGCTTCTATGGCTACACCTTC.

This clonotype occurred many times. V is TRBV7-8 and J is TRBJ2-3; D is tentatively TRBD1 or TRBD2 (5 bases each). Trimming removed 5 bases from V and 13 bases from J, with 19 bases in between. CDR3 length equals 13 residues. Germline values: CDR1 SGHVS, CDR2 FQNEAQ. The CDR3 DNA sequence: TGTGCCAGCAGCAAGTCTGGGACGAGGGGAGAGTATTTT. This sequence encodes CASSKSGTRGEYF.

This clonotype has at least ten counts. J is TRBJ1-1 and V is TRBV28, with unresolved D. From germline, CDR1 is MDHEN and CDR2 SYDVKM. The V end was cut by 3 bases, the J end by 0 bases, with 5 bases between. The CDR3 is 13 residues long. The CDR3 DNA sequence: TGTGCCAGCAGTTTGACGGTGAACACTGAAGCTTTCTTT. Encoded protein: CASSLTVNTEAFF.

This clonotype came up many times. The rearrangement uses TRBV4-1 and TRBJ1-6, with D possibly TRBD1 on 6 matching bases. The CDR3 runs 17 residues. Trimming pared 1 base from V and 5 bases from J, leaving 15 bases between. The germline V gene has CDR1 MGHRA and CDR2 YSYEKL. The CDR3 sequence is CASSQAPGQPHNSPLHF. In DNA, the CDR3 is TGCGCCAGCAGCCAAGCCCCTGGACAGCCCCATAATTCACCCCTCCACTTT.

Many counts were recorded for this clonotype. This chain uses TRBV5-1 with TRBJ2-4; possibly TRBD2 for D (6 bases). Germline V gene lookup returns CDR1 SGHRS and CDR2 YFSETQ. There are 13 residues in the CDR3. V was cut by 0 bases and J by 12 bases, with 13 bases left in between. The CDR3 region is CASSLAGRSNQYF. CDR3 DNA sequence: TGCGCCAGCAGCTTGGCTGGGAGGAGTAATCAGTACTTC.

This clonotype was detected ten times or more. The CDR3 region is CSAMGLAVSYEQYF. The CDR3 DNA is TGCAGTGCCATGGGACTAGCGGTCTCCTACGAGCAGTACTTC. The V call is TRBV20-1, the J call TRBJ2-7; 11 nucleotides match TRBD2. Germline-derived CDR1 and CDR2 are DFQATT and SNEGSKA (reference sequence). The CDR3 loop spans 14 amino acids. Trimming at V came to 6 bases and at J to 0 bases, leaving 4 bases not matched to a gene.

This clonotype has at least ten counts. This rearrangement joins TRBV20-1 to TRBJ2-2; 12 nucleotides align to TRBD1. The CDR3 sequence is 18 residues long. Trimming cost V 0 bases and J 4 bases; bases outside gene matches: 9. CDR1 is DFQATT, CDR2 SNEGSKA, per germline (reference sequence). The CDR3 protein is CSARDQAGQGASTGELFF. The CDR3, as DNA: TGCAGTGCTAGAGATCAGGCGGGACAGGGGGCAAGCACCGGGGAGCTGTTTTTT.

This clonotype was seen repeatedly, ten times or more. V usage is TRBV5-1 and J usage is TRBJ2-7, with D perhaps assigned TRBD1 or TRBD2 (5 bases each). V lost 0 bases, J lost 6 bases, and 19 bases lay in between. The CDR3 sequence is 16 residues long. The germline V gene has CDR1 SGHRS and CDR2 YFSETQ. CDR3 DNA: TGCGCCAGCAGCTTGGCGGGGACCCTCCCCTCCGGCGAGCAGTACTTC. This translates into CASSLAGTLPSGEQYF.

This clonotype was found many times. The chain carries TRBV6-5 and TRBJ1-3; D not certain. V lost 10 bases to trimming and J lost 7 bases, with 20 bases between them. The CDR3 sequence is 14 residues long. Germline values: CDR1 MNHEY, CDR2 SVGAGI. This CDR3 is CATRPTSTRNTIYF. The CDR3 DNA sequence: TGTGCCACTCGCCCCACTTCGACACGCAACACCATATATTTT.

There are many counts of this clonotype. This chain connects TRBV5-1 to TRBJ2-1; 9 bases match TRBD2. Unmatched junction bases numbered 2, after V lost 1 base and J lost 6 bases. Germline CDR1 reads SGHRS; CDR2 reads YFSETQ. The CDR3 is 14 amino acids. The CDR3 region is CASSLSGGPNEQFF. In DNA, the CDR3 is TGCGCCAGCAGCTTGAGCGGGGGGCCCAATGAGCAGTTCTTC.

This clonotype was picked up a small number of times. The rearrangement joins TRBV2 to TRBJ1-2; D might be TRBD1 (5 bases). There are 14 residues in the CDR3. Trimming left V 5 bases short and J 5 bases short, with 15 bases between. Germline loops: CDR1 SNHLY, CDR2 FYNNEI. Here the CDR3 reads CASSNAGLGYGYTF. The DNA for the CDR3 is TGTGCCAGCAGTAATGCAGGGCTTGGATATGGCTACACCTTC.

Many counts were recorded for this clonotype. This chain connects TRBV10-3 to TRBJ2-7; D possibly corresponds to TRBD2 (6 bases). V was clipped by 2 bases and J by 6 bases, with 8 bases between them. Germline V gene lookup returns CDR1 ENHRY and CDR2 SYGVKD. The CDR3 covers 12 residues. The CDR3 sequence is CAISEAEGEQYF. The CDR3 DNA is TGTGCCATCAGTGAGGCGGAGGGCGAGCAGTACTTC.

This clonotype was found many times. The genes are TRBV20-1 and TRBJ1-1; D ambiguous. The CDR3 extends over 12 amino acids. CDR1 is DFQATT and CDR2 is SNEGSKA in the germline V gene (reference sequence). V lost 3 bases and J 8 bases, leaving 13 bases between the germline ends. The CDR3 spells CSASKTGFEAFF. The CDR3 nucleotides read TGCAGTGCTAGTAAGACGGGGTTCGAAGCTTTCTTT.

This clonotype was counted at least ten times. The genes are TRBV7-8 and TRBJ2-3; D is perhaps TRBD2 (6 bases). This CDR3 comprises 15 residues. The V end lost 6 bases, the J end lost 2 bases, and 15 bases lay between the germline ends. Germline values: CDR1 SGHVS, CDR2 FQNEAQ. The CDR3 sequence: CASRRSSETTDTQYF. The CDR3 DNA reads TGTGCCAGCAGGCGGTCTAGCGAAACCACAGATACGCAGTATTTT.

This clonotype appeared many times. The CDR3 DNA sequence: TGTGCCAGCAGCACCGGCAGAGCGCAGTATTTT. Translated, it gives CASSTGRAQYF. The chain joins TRBV5-6 to TRBJ2-3, with D hard to call. The V gene's germline CDR1 is SGHDT and CDR2 YYEEEE. The germline V and J ends were trimmed by 4 bases and 10 bases, with 10 bases remaining between them. The CDR3 has 11 amino acids.

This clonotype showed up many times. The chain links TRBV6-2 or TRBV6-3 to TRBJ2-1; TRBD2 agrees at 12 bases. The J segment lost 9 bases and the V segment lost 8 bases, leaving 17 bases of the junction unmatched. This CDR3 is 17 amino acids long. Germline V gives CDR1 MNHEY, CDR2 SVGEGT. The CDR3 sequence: CASRWLAGGPIVGEQFF. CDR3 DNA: TGTGCCAGCCGGTGGCTAGCGGGAGGGCCTATCGTGGGTGAGCAGTTCTTC.

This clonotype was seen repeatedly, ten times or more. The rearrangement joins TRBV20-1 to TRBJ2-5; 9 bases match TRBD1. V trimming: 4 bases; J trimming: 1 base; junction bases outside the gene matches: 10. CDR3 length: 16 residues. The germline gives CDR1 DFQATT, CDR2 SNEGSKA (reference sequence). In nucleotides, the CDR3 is TGCAGTGCTAAGCGCCCGGGACAGGGTCTCCAAGAGACCCAGTACTTC. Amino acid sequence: CSAKRPGQGLQETQYF.

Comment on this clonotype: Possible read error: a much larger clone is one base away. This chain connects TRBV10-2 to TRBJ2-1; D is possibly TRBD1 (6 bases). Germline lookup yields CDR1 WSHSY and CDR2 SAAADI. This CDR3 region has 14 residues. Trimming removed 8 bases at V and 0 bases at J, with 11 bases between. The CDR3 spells CASQRGSSYNEQFF. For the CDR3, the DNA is TGCGCCAGCCAAAGGGGGAGCTCCTACAATGAGCAGTTCTTC.

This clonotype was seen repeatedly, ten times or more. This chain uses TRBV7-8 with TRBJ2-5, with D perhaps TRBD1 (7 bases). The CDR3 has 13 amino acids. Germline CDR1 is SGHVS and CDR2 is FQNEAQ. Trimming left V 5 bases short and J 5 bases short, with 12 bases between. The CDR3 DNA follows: TGTGCCAGCAGCCCCAGGGGGAGGGAGACCCAGTACTTC. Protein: CASSPRGRETQYF.

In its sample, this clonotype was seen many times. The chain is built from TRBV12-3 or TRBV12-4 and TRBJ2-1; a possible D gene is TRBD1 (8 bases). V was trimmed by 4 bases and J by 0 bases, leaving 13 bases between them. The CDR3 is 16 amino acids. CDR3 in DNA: TGTGCCAGCAGTTCCACAGGGGGGGTCTCCTACAATGAGCAGTTCTTC. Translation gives CASSSTGGVSYNEQFF.